In this sample, the clone carrying this T cell receptor (beta chain) turned up a few times. This sample is part of a study of human T cells and chemical hapten exposure. The V end was cut by 0 bases, the J end by 5 bases, with 15 bases between. The CDR3 runs to 17 residues. From germline, CDR1 is SGHDT and CDR2 YYEEEE. TCRdb itself ran the RACE reads through MiXCR, one entry per CDR3 protein. The data hold about 51,000 distinct CDR3 sequences, with about 9% observed a single time. This sample's time point: pre-sensitization, week 0. Treatment reported: therapeutic diphenylcyclopropenone sensitization with weekly scalp DPC.

The input for sequencing was whole blood, taken in connection with sensitization to the hapten diphenylcyclopropenone (DPC). The source is a woman between 40 and 55 years old with alopecia areata. Some clones in this sample may be carry-over from other donors' samples. This chain links TRBV5-6 with TRBJ1-6, with D maybe TRBD1 (5 bases). The CDR3 here is CASSLGPAGLNNSPLHF. The CDR3 nucleotides are TGTGCCAGCAGCTTGGGCCCCGCAGGGTTGAATAATTCACCCCTCCACTTT.